These T cell receptor beta chains were read from a single sample in a study of blood T cell repertoires in COVID-19. This table comes from immunoSEQ multiplex PCR, and its TCRdb copy is limited to in-frame clones, with some not included. The table has 55,000 to 80,000 clones, 82% seen once. What was sequenced was peripheral blood. These receptors all stem from a human donor in a cohort sampled during active COVID-19. Both conserved end residues are part of each CDR3. The order of the fields is J gene, clone size, D gene, V gene, CDR3 length, CDR3 protein, CDR3 DNA. D genes are given only for firm matches. Rows give clone size only sometimes, using once, few, many, or a class for an expanded clone.

>TRBJ2-3|NA|NA|TRBV2|15
CASRAGKGYADTQYF
TGTGCCAGCAGGGCAGGGAAGGGGTATGCAGATACGCAGTATTTT
>TRBJ2-6|NA|NA|TRBV28|15
CASSRGTGGANVLTF
TGTGCCAGCAGCCGGGGGACGGGTGGGGCCAACGTCCTGACTTTC
>TRBJ2-5|NA|NA|TRBV7-8|13
CASSYTPRETQYF
TGTGCCAGCAGCTACACTCCGAGGGAGACCCAGTACTTC
>TRBJ1-1|few|NA|TRBV6-7|14
CASLTGHLNTEAFF
TGTGCCAGCCTCACGGGACATTTGAACACTGAAGCTTTCTTT
>TRBJ2-5|NA|NA|TRBV3-1/TRBV3-2|12
CASSQLKETQYF
TGTGCCAGCAGCCAATTAAAAGAGACCCAGTACTTC
>TRBJ1-4|NA|NA|TRBV5-6|13
CASSLAPREKLFF
TGTGCCAGCAGCTTGGCTCCGAGAGAAAAACTGTTTTTT
>TRBJ2-5|NA|TRBD2|TRBV2|15
CASSLLAGGGETQYF
TGTGCCAGCAGCCTACTAGCGGGGGGTGGCGAGACCCAGTACTTC
>TRBJ1-1|NA|NA|TRBV20-1|11
CSAALGGEAFF
TGCAGTGCTGCCCTGGGGGGTGAAGCTTTCTTT
>TRBJ2-3|NA|NA|TRBV10-1|16
CASSPSDRPATDTQYF
TGCGCCAGCAGTCCCTCAGACAGGCCGGCGACAGATACGCAGTATTTT
>TRBJ2-7|NA|TRBD1|TRBV25-1|14
CASSAYRGSNEQYF
TGTGCCAGCAGTGCCTACAGGGGGTCAAACGAGCAGTACTTC
>TRBJ1-6|NA|TRBD1|TRBV30|14
CAWTPGTVNSPLHF
TGTGCCTGGACCCCCGGGACAGTAAATTCACCCCTCCACTTT
>TRBJ2-1|hyperexpanded|TRBD2|TRBV20-1|10
CSAWDYMQFF
TGCAGTGCTTGGGACTACATGCAGTTCTTC
>TRBJ1-1|NA|NA|TRBV7-9|14
CASSPRGRGTEAFF
TGTGCCAGCAGCCCGCGGGGAAGGGGCACTGAAGCTTTCTTT
>TRBJ1-3|NA|NA|TRBV10-1|14
CASSEDSFPNTIYF
TGCGCCAGCAGCGAAGACAGTTTTCCAAACACCATATATTTT
>TRBJ2-1|NA|NA|TRBV1|18
CTSSQDRVGQGEKNEQFF
TGCACCAGCAGCCAAGATCGAGTTGGGCAGGGGGAAAAAAATGAGCAGTTCTTC
>TRBJ2-1|NA|NA|TRBV6-6|15
CASSTPGGATLEQFF
TGTGCCAGCAGTACCCCAGGCGGGGCGACCCTAGAGCAGTTCTTC
>TRBJ2-3|NA|TRBD2|TRBV4-1|17
CASSQESTGGSTDTQYF
TGCGCCAGCAGCCAAGAGTCAACGGGGGGTAGCACAGATACGCAGTATTTT
>TRBJ2-2|NA|NA|TRBV12-5|13
CASGPLQGGELFF
TGTGCTAGTGGTCCTTTACAGGGCGGGGAGCTGTTTTTT
>TRBJ1-4|NA|NA|TRBV5-5|16
CASSFTRRGTNEKLFF
TGTGCCAGCAGCTTCACCCGAAGGGGAACTAATGAAAAACTGTTTTTT
>TRBJ2-6|many|NA|TRBV19|16
CASSIYGVPGANVLTF
TGTGCCAGTAGTATATACGGGGTACCTGGGGCCAACGTCCTGACTTTC
>TRBJ1-1|NA|TRBD1|TRBV5-1|17
CASSRQGPSRRDTEAFF
TGCGCCAGCAGCAGACAGGGTCCCTCCCGACGGGACACTGAAGCTTTCTTT
>TRBJ2-1|NA|TRBD2|TRBV11-2|13
CAHILAGNNEQFF
TGTGCCCACATCCTAGCGGGGAACAATGAGCAGTTCTTC
>TRBJ1-2|NA|NA|TRBV7-2|15
CASSSQKIVYSGYTF
TGTGCCAGCAGCTCGCAAAAGATTGTGTACTCCGGCTACACCTTC
>TRBJ1-4|NA|TRBD1|TRBV2|15
CASSADRGTAEKLFF
TGTGCCAGCAGTGCCGACAGGGGGACAGCTGAAAAACTGTTTTTT
>TRBJ1-2|NA|NA|TRBV29-1|11
CSVEPSYGYTF
TGCAGCGTTGAGCCCAGCTATGGCTACACCTTC
>TRBJ1-3|NA|TRBD1|TRBV3-1/TRBV3-2|16
CASSQSPTGGGNTIYF
TGTGCCAGCAGCCAATCGCCGACAGGGGGGGGAAACACCATATATTTT
>TRBJ2-3|NA|TRBD1|TRBV11-2|16
CASSLIYRGDTDTQYF
TGTGCCAGCAGCTTAATCTACAGGGGTGACACAGATACGCAGTATTTT
>TRBJ2-5|NA|NA|TRBV19|13
CASSISAQETQYF
TGTGCCAGTAGTATTAGCGCCCAAGAGACCCAGTACTTC
>TRBJ1-2|NA|NA|TRBV2|16
CASSESPPRRGSGYTF
TGTGCCAGCAGTGAATCTCCCCCGCGCAGGGGAAGTGGCTACACCTTC
>TRBJ2-3|NA|NA|TRBV18|14
CASSPPSVADTQYF
TGTGCCAGCTCACCACCATCGGTCGCAGATACGCAGTATTTT
>TRBJ1-3|few|NA|TRBV5-1|15
CASSRAGDLGNTIYF
TGCGCCAGCAGCCGGGCGGGTGATCTTGGAAACACCATATATTTT
>TRBJ2-7|NA|NA|TRBV29-1|14
CSVEGPGTGYEQYF
TGCAGCGTTGAAGGTCCGGGGACTGGCTACGAGCAGTACTTC
>TRBJ1-2|NA|TRBD1|TRBV30|13
CAWWTGTNYGYTF
TGTGCCTGGTGGACAGGAACCAACTATGGCTACACCTTC
>TRBJ2-2|once|NA|TRBV19|15
CASNWRGANTGELFF
TGTGCCAGTAATTGGCGGGGCGCGAACACCGGGGAGCTGTTTTTT
>TRBJ2-3|NA|NA|TRBV12-1|17
CASSSDPDCTSTDTQYF
TGTGCCAGCAGTTCCGACCCGGACTGCACTAGCACAGATACGCAGTATTTT
>TRBJ2-3|NA|NA|TRBV7-2|16
CASSLGPWGGTDTQYF
TGTGCCAGCAGCCTTGGGCCATGGGGAGGAACAGATACGCAGTATTTT
>TRBJ2-1|NA|TRBD2|TRBV6-1|16
CASSEAGVRGGNEQFF
TGTGCCAGCAGTGAAGCGGGAGTACGGGGGGGGAATGAGCAGTTCTTC
>TRBJ2-7|NA|TRBD1|TRBV3-1/TRBV3-2|15
CASSQSDRARNEQYF
TGTGCCAGCAGCCAATCGGACAGGGCAAGGAACGAGCAGTACTTC
>TRBJ1-4|NA|TRBD1|TRBV10-3|14
CACGQVPTNEKLFF
TGTGCCTGCGGACAGGTACCAACTAATGAAAAACTGTTTTTT
>TRBJ1-2|NA|TRBD1|TRBV18|14
CASSPGTGEYGYTF
TGTGCCAGCTCACCCGGGACAGGGGAGTATGGCTACACCTTC
>TRBJ2-1|NA|NA|TRBV7-2|13
CASSLTRSNEQFF
TGTGCCAGCAGCCTCACAAGATCCAATGAGCAGTTCTTC
>TRBJ2-1|NA|NA|TRBV11-1|14
CASSLHTGNNEQFF
TGTGCCAGCAGCTTACATACAGGGAACAATGAGCAGTTCTTC
>TRBJ2-4|NA|NA|TRBV21-1|15
CASFKTVVAKNIQYF
TGTGCCAGCTTCAAGACAGTCGTAGCCAAAAACATTCAGTACTTC
>TRBJ2-3|NA|NA|TRBV5-1|14
CASSLWQSTDTQYF
TGCGCCAGCAGCTTGTGGCAGAGCACAGATACGCAGTATTTT